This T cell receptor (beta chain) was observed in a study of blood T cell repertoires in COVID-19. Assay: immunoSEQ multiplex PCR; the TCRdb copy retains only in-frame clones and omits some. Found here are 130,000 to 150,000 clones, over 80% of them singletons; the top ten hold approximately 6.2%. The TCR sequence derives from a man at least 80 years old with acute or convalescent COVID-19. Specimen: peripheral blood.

CDR3 coding DNA: TGTGCCAGCAGCTCCCGGACAGATACGCAGTATTTT. Amino acid sequence: CASSSRTDTQYF. The chain combines TRBV7-2 with TRBJ2-3; no firm D call. Trimming shortened V by 4 bases and J by 3 bases, and 5 bases separated the two germline ends. This CDR3 has 12 amino acids. Germline V lookup: CDR1 SGHTA, CDR2 FQGNSA.